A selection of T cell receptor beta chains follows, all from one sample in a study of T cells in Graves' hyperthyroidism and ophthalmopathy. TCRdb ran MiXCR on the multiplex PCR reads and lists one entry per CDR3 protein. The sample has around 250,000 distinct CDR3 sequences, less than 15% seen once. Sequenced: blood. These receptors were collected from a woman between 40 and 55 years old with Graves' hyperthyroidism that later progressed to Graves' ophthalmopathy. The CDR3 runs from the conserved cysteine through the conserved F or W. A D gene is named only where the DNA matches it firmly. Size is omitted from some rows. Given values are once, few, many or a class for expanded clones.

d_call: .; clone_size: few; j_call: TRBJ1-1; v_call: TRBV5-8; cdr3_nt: TGTGCCAGCAGGGACGGTCCGCGACGGCGGAACACTGAAGCTTTCTTT; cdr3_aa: CASRDGPRRRNTEAFF
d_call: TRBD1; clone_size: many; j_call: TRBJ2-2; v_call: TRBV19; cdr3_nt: TGTGCCAGTAGTATAGATGGGACAGGGGGTTTCACCGGGGAGCTGTTTTTT; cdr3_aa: CASSIDGTGGFTGELFF
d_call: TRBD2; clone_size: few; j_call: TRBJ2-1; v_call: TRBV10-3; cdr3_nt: TGTGCCATCAGGGGGGGGGGGGGGAATGAGCAGTTCTTC; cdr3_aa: CAIRGGGGNEQFF
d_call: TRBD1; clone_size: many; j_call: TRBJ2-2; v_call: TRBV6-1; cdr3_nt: TGTGCCAGCAGAACCGGACAGGGCACCGGGGAGCTGTTTTTT; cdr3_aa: CASRTGQGTGELFF
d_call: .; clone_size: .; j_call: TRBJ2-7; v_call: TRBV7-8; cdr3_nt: TGTGCCAGCAGCTTAGACAGCAGGCTCGCGGGCGAGCAGTACTTC; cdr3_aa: CASSLDSRLAGEQYF
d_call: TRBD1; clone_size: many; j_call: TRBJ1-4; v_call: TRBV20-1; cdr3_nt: TGCAGTGCTAACAGGGGGACTAATGAAAAACTGTTTTTT; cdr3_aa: CSANRGTNEKLFF
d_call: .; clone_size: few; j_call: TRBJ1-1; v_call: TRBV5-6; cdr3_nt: TGTGCCAGCAGCTTGGAGGAGGGGATTCCGGACACTGAAGCTTTCTTT; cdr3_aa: CASSLEEGIPDTEAFF
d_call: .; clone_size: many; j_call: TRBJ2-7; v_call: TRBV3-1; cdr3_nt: TGTGCCAGCAGCCAAGGGGGTCCTGACGAGCAGTACTTC; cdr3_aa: CASSQGGPDEQYF
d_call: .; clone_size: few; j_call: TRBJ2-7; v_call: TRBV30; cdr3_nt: TGTGCCTGGAGTCCACTTCGGGGGGAGCAGTACTTC; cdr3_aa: CAWSPLRGEQYF
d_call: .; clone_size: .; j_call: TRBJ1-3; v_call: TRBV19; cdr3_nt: TGTGCCAGTAGTATAGACACAGGGCCTGGAAACACCATATATTTT; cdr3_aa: CASSIDTGPGNTIYF
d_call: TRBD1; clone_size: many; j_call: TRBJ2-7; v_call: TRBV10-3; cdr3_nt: TGTGCCATCAGCCTGACAGGGGACTACGAGCAGTACTTC; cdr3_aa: CAISLTGDYEQYF
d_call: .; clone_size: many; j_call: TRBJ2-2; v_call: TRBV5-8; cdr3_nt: TGTGCCAGCAGCTTGGGGGCCGGGGAGCTGTTTTTT; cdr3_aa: CASSLGAGELFF
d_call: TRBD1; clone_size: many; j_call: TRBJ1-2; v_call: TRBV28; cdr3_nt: TGTGCCAGCAGTTCCCCACGGACAGGGAGGCACTATGGCTACACCTTC; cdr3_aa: CASSSPRTGRHYGYTF
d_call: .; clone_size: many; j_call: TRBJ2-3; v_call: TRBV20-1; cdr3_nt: TGCAGTGCCCAGGGGTCAAACACAGATACGCAGTATTTT; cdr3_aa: CSAQGSNTDTQYF
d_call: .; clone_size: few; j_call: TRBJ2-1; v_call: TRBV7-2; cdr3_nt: TGTGCCAGCAGCTTAGGGGTGTGGGTTGAGCAGTTCTTC; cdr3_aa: CASSLGVWVEQFF
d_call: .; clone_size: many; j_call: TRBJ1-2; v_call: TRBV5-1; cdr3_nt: TGCGCCAGCAGCAGTAGACAGGATAACTATGGCTACACCTTC; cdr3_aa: CASSSRQDNYGYTF
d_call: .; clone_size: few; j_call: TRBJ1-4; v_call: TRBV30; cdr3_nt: TGTGCCTGGAGTGTAGAGGGGCGGGCCGAGTTTTTT; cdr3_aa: CAWSVEGRAEFF
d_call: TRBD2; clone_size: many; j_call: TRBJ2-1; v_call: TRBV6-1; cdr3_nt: TGTGCCAGCAGTTCTCGGACTAGCGGGAGTAATGAGCAGTTCTTC; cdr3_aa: CASSSRTSGSNEQFF
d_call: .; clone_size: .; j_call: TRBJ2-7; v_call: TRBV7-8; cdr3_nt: TGTGCCAGCAGAGCGGGCTACCTAGCCTACGAGCAGTACTTC; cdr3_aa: CASRAGYLAYEQYF
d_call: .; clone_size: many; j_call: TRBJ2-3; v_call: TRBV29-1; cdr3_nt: TGCAGCGTTGTAGACAACACAGATACGCAGTATTTT; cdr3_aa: CSVVDNTDTQYF
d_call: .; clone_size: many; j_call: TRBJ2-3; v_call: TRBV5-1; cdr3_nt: TGCGCCAGCAGCTTGACTCTTCCCACAGATACGCAGTATTTT; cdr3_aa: CASSLTLPTDTQYF
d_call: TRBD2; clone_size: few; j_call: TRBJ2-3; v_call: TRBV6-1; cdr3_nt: TGTGCCAGCAGTTTCCTTAGCGGGAGAGGGAGCACAGATACGCAGTATTTT; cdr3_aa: CASSFLSGRGSTDTQYF
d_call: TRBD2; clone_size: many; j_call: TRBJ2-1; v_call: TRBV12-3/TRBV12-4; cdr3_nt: TGTGCCAGCAGTCGATCCGGGACTACTAAGTACAATGAGCAGTTCTTC; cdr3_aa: CASSRSGTTKYNEQFF
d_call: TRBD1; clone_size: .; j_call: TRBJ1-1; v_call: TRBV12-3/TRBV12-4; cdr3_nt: TGTGCCAGCAGCAGACAGGGGGGGACTGAAGCTTCCTTT; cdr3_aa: CASSRQGGTEASF
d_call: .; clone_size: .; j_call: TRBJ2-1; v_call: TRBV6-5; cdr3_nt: TGTGCCAGCAGTTACGGGTTCCACAATGAGCAGTTCTTC; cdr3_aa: CASSYGFHNEQFF
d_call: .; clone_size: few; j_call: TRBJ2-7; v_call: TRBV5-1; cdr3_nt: TGCGCCAGCAGCGACAGCGTCCCCTCAGGTGAGCAGTACTTC; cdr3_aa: CASSDSVPSGEQYF
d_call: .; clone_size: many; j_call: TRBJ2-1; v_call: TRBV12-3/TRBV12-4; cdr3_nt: TGTGCCAGCAAGTCCCCTAGACTCTACAATGAGCAGTTCTTC; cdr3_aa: CASKSPRLYNEQFF
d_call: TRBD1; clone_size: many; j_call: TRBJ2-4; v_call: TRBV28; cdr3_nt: TGTGCCAGCACCACCGGGACAGGTAGCCAAAACATTCAGTACTTC; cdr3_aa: CASTTGTGSQNIQYF
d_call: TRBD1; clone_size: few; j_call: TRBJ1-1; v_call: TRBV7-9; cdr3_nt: TGTGCCAGCAGCTTATTAGTAGTTGTAGGGGGCAACACTGAAGCTTTCTTT; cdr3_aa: CASSLLVVVGGNTEAFF
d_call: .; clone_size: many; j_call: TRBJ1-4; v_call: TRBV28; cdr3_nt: TGTGCCAGCAGTCCAGGCCGTTACTGGGAAAAACTGTTTTTT; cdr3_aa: CASSPGRYWEKLFF
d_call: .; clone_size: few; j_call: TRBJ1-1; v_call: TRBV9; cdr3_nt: TGTGCCAGCAGCGAGAGAACAGGAGGCACTGAAGCTTTCTTT; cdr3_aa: CASSERTGGTEAFF
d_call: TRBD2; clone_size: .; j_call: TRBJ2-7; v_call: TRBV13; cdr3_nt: TGTGCCAGCAGCCAAATCCGGCGGGAGTCTTCCGAGCAGTACTTC; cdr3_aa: CASSQIRRESSEQYF
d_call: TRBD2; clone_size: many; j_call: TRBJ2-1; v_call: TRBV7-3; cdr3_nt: TGTGCCAGCAGGGACTGGACTAGCGGGACCAATGAGCAGTTCTTC; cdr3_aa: CASRDWTSGTNEQFF
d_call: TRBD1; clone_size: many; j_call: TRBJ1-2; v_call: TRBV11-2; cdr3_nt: TGTGCCAGCAGCCCGGGAGACAGGGACTATGGCTACACCTTC; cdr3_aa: CASSPGDRDYGYTF
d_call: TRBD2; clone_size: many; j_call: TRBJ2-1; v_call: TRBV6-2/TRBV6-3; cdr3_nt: TGTGCCAGCGGACGACTAGCGGACTGGAATGAGCAGTTCTTC; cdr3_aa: CASGRLADWNEQFF
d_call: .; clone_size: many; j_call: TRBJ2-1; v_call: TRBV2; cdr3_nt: TGTGCCAGCAGTGCGGACTCCCTCTCCTACAATGAGCAGTTCTTC; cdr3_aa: CASSADSLSYNEQFF
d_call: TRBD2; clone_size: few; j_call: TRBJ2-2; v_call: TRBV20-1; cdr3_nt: TGCAGTGCTAGGACTAGCGGAGGTGGGGAGCTGTTTTTT; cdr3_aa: CSARTSGGGELFF
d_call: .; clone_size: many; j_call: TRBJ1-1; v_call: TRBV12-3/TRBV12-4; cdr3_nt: TGTGCCAGCAGTTTTCGAGCAGGATCCACTGAAGCTTTCTTT; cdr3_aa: CASSFRAGSTEAFF
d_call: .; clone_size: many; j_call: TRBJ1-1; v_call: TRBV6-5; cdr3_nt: TGTGCCAGCAGTTACTCCCCGGTGAACACTGAAGCTTTCTTT; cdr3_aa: CASSYSPVNTEAFF